A selection of T cell receptor beta chains follows, all from one sample in a study of neoadjuvant anti-PD-1 for oral cavity cancer. The method was immunoSEQ multiplex PCR; TCRdb's version includes in-frame clones alone and lacks a portion of them. The table records around 16,000 clones, around 69% of them present only once. The sequences come from PBMCs, collected before nivolumab (anti-PD-1) treatment. Receptors originate from a person aged 40 to 85 with oral cavity squamous cell carcinoma. Both conserved end residues are part of each CDR3. A D gene is named only where the DNA matches it firmly. Size values are once, few and many counts, or a class for expanded clones, and some rows have none.

>TRBV7-9|NA|TRBJ2-7|NA
TGTGCCAGCAGCTTAGACCGGAACGAGCAGTACTTC
CASSLDRNEQYF
>TRBV18|NA|TRBJ1-2|few
TGTGCCAGCTCACCAGGGGCAGGGGAAGGCTACACCTTC
CASSPGAGEGYTF
>TRBV28|TRBD1|TRBJ2-5|few
TGTGCCAGCAGCCCGGGACAGCTTAGGGAGACCCAGTACTTC
CASSPGQLRETQYF
>TRBV20-1|NA|TRBJ2-7|NA
TGCAGTGCCAATAACTACGAGGGGCAGTACTTC
CSANNYEGQYF
>TRBV5-1|NA|TRBJ1-5|NA
TGCGCCAGCAGCTTGGAGACTCAGCCCCAGCATTTT
CASSLETQPQHF
>TRBV5-1|TRBD1|TRBJ2-7|NA
TGCGCCAGCAGCCCACGACCGGGACAGTGGAACGAGCAGTACTTC
CASSPRPGQWNEQYF
>TRBV6-5|NA|TRBJ1-5|NA
TGTGCCAGCAGTCTTGGGGGAGGTTCCGTTCAGCCCCAGCATTTT
CASSLGGGSVQPQHF
>TRBV6-1|TRBD1|TRBJ1-1|NA
TGTGCCAGCAGTGGGGGCAGGGGGCGCAGTCGTGAAGCTTTCTTT
CASSGGRGRSREAFF
>TRBV5-1|TRBD2|TRBJ2-3|NA
TGCGCCAGCAGCCTGGAAGGACTAGCTGGTAGCACAGATACGCAGTATTTT
CASSLEGLAGSTDTQYF
>TRBV7-7|NA|TRBJ2-5|NA
TGTGCTAGCAGCATTGACAGGCTCGAGACCCAGTACTTC
CASSIDRLETQYF
>TRBV27|TRBD2|TRBJ2-1|NA
TGTGCCAGCAGATTAGCGGGAGGCTCCTACAATGAGCAGTTCTTC
CASRLAGGSYNEQFF
>TRBV6-1|NA|TRBJ1-5|NA
TGTGCCAGCAGCTCACAGGGTTATAGCAATCAGCCCCAGCATTTT
CASSSQGYSNQPQHF
>TRBV10-3|NA|TRBJ1-2|NA
TGTGCCATCAGTGATTCGGACAGCTATGGCTACACCTTC
CAISDSDSYGYTF
>TRBV28|NA|TRBJ2-7|few
TGTGCCAGCAGTATGTCACAGGGTGGGGGCTACGAGCAGTACTTC
CASSMSQGGGYEQYF
>TRBV2|NA|TRBJ2-1|medium-sized
TGTGCCAGCAGTGTACAGGGCGGTGAGCAGTTCTTC
CASSVQGGEQFF
>TRBV7-9|NA|TRBJ2-7|NA
TGTGCCAGCGAAGGCCAGAACTCCTACGAGCAGTACTTC
CASEGQNSYEQYF
>TRBV30|NA|TRBJ1-2|NA
TGTGCCTGGAGTTGGATAGGGTATGGCTACACCTTC
CAWSWIGYGYTF
>TRBV28|NA|TRBJ1-1|NA
TGTGCCAGCAGTCCCCCGCGGGGGACTGAAGCTTTCTTT
CASSPPRGTEAFF
>TRBV29-1|TRBD2|TRBJ2-1|NA
TGCAGCGTTGGGGTACTAGCGGATTACTACAATGAGCAGTTCTTC
CSVGVLADYYNEQFF
>TRBV5-5|TRBD1|TRBJ1-5|once
TGTGCCAGCAGCAGGGACAGGGTCTTGAATCAGCCCCAGCATTTT
CASSRDRVLNQPQHF
>TRBV30|TRBD2|TRBJ2-1|NA
TGTGCCTGGAGAACTAGCGGGGGCTACAATGAGCAGTTCTTC
CAWRTSGGYNEQFF
>TRBV7-2|NA|TRBJ1-1|NA
TGTGCCAGCAGCGTCCAGGAGATTGGCACTGAAGCTTTCTTT
CASSVQEIGTEAFF
>TRBV7-8|NA|TRBJ1-5|few
TGTGCCAGCAGCTTAGTAGGAGGGGGCAATCAGCCCCAGCATTTT
CASSLVGGGNQPQHF
>TRBV14|TRBD2|TRBJ2-3|NA
TGTGCCAGCAGCCAAGATCGGGATAGCGGGAGGGGCCCAGATACGCAGTATTTT
CASSQDRDSGRGPDTQYF
>TRBV30|NA|TRBJ2-1|NA
TGTGCCTGGAGTCAGTTAGCCGGGACCATGGGCGAGCAGTTCTTC
CAWSQLAGTMGEQFF
>TRBV9|NA|TRBJ2-2|NA
TGTGCCAGCAGCGTAGGGCCCGAGAACACCGGGGAGCTGTTTTTT
CASSVGPENTGELFF
>TRBV10-3|NA|TRBJ1-3|few
TGTGCCATCAGTGAGGGGGGGTCTGGAAACACCATATATTTT
CAISEGGSGNTIYF
>TRBV7-6|TRBD1|TRBJ2-5|NA
TGTGCCAGCAGCTGGACAGGGGCCCAAGAGACCCAGTACTTC
CASSWTGAQETQYF
>TRBV30|TRBD2|TRBJ2-3|NA
TGTGCCTGGAGGACTAGCGGGAGGGGAGATACGCAGTATTTT
CAWRTSGRGDTQYF
>TRBV25-1|TRBD2|TRBJ2-3|once
TGTGCCAGCGGGGGGGATACGGCTGTAGATACGCAGTATTTT
CASGGDTAVDTQYF
>TRBV5-6|NA|TRBJ1-2|NA
TGTGCCAGCAGCCCAACGACGGTCGATGGCTACACCTTC
CASSPTTVDGYTF
>TRBV29-1|TRBD1|TRBJ2-7|NA
TGCAGCGTTGAATTCCGGGACAGGGGGTACGAGCAGTACTTC
CSVEFRDRGYEQYF
>TRBV5-1|NA|TRBJ2-7|few
TGCGCCAGCAGCTTGCAAAGACAGGTCAATGCCTACGAGCAGTACTTC
CASSLQRQVNAYEQYF
>TRBV10-3|NA|TRBJ2-3|few
TGTGCCATCAGTCCCGGGCTAACCGGGCTTACAGATACGCAGTATTTT
CAISPGLTGLTDTQYF
>TRBV4-1|NA|TRBJ2-1|few
TGCGCCAGCAGCCTCTCTTCGGGTTCCTACAATGAGCAGTTCTTC
CASSLSSGSYNEQFF
>TRBV19|TRBD1|TRBJ1-2|NA
TGTGCCAGCGGACAGGGGGATGGCTACACCTTC
CASGQGDGYTF
>TRBV25-1|TRBD1|TRBJ2-2|NA
TGTGCCAGCAGCAGGACAGGCTTCACCGGGGAGCTGTTTTTT
CASSRTGFTGELFF